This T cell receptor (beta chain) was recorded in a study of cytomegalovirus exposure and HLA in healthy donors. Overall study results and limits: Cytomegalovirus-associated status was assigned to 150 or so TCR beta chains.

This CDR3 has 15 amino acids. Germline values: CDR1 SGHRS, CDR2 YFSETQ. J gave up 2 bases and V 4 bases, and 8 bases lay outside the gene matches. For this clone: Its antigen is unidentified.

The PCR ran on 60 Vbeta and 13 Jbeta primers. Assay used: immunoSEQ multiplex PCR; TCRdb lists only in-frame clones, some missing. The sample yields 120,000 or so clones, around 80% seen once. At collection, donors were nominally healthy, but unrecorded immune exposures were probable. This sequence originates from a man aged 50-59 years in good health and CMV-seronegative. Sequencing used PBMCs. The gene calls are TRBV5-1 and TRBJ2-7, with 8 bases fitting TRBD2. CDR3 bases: TGCGCCAGCAGCCTTAGCGGGGAGGGTACCTACGAGCAGTACTTC. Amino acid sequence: CASSLSGEGTYEQYF.